The 8 T cell receptor beta chains below all came from one sample that was sequenced in a study of T cell responses to AZD1222 COVID-19 vaccine. TCRdb's table, derived via immunoSEQ multiplex PCR, lists solely in-frame clones and lacks some. The profile shows approximately 100,000 clones, about nine tenths of them singletons. The sample consisted of peripheral blood, taken on day 0 of MenACWY control vaccination. Source of these receptors: an adult in good health.

This chain uses TRBV27 with TRBJ1-5; maybe TRBD1 (5 bases). The CDR3 runs 15 residues. Germline lookup yields CDR1 MNHEY and CDR2 SMNVEV (reference sequence). V lost 5 bases and J 1 base, leaving 12 bases between the germline ends. CDR3 DNA: TGTGCCAGCAGTATTTGGGGGGGAAGCAATCAGCCCCAGCATTTT. This translates into CASSIWGGSNQPQHF.

V and J are TRBV6-5 and TRBJ1-6; D ambiguous. Germline-derived CDR1 and CDR2 are MNHEY and SVGAGI. The V end lost 7 bases, the J end lost 7 bases, and 11 bases lay between the germline ends. The CDR3 is made up of 13 amino acids. In nucleotides, the CDR3 is TGTGCCAGCACAAGGGTTGGAAATTCACCCCTCCACTTT. It translates to CASTRVGNSPLHF.

The chain combines TRBV5-5 with TRBJ1-5, with unresolved D. CDR1 is SGHKS and CDR2 is YYEKEE in the germline V gene (reference sequence). Trimming cost V 4 bases and J 2 bases, with 10 bases left between them. The CDR3 totals 14 residues. The CDR3: CASSPREGNQPQHF. DNA of the CDR3: TGTGCCAGCAGCCCCCGGGAGGGCAATCAGCCCCAGCATTTT.

This chain uses TRBV5-6 with TRBJ1-1; D ambiguous. Germline assignment: CDR1 SGHDT and CDR2 YYEEEE. Trimming removed 0 bases at V and 1 base at J, with 10 bases between. The CDR3 has 15 residues. The CDR3 protein is CASSLGGGRNTEAFF. In DNA form, the CDR3 reads TGTGCCAGCAGCTTGGGCGGAGGGAGGAACACTGAAGCTTTCTTT.

This chain joins TRBV7-9 and TRBJ1-6; D is ambiguous. Germline CDR1 is SEHNR and CDR2 is FQNEAQ (reference sequence). This CDR3 is 13 amino acids long. Trimming took off 6 bases at V and 10 bases at J, with 13 bases between the two ends. The chain's CDR3 is CASSVTSVSPLHF. In DNA, the CDR3 is TGTGCCAGCAGTGTTACTTCAGTGTCACCCCTCCACTTT.

The chain joins TRBV5-8 to TRBJ1-2, with a possible D match to TRBD1 (5 bases). The germline CDR1 and CDR2 sequences are SGHTS and YDEGEE. Trimming removed 0 bases from V and 8 bases from J, with 17 bases in between. The CDR3 consists of 15 residues. The DNA for the CDR3 is TGTGCCAGCAGCTTGGAATTCGGGGGAGGAGGAGGCTACACCTTC. This codes for CASSLEFGGGGGYTF. The entire variable domain, with the rest obtained from reference TRBV5-8 and TRBJ1-2, is as follows: EAGVTQSPTHLIKTRGQQATLRCSPISGHTSVYWYQQALGLGLQFLLWYDEGEERNRGNFPPRFSGRQFPNYSSELNVNALELEDSALYLCASSLEFGGGGGYTFGSGTRLTVV.

This clone was seen a single time. The chain uses TRBV24-1 and TRBJ2-3; D uncertain. This CDR3 region has 16 residues. V lost 4 bases to trimming and J lost 0 bases, with 13 bases between them. CDR1 is KGHDR, CDR2 SFDVKD, per germline. CDR3 in DNA: TGTGCCACCAGTGAAGCTAGGTCCTCTAGCACAGATACGCAGTATTTT. It translates to CATSEARSSSTDTQYF.

The genes are TRBV25-1 and TRBJ1-6, with TRBD1 matching over 7 bases. V trimming: 2 bases; J trimming: 9 bases; junction bases outside the gene matches: 1. The length of the CDR3 is 13 residues. Per germline, CDR1 MGHDK and CDR2 SYGVNS. The CDR3 reads CASSEQGGSPLHF. In nucleotides, the CDR3 is TGTGCCAGCAGTGAACAGGGGGGTTCACCCCTCCACTTT.